This TCR beta chain emerged from a study of shared clonotypes between healthy human individuals (TCRdb year 2020). For the study in its entirety: A couple of women and a few men aged 18 to 49 years were included in the cohort. To increase sequencing depth and limit assay-specific biases, different laboratories used diverse techniques to prepare libraries and sequence TCR repertoires. To estimate repertoire size and how much clonotypes are shared between individuals, the study performed deep sequencing of blood TCR repertoires from about 5 healthy adults. For each donor, CD4 naive and CD4 memory were each run on three plates, CD8 naive on two plates, and CD8 memory on one plate. Per donor, leukapheresis produced somewhere between about 0.9 and 9.5 billion PBMCs.

Donors were healthy HIV-negative adults with no recently reported acute infections or vaccinations. Only Caucasian adults living in Nashville, Tennessee, USA were represented among the donors. CD4+ T cells were enriched by magnetic negative selection; naive cells were then positively selected on CD45RA, and the negative fraction formed the memory subset. Blood was obtained by leukapheresis, after which PBMCs were separated by Ficoll-Histopaque density gradient centrifugation and cryopreserved in liquid nitrogen vapor phase. Analytical flow cytometry was used to check the purity and quantity of each magnetically sorted T cell population. From each sorted fraction, genomic DNA was isolated and quantified by UV absorbance on a Nanodrop 2000c. Using the deep immunoSEQ assay, multiplex PCR amplified TCR CDR3 regions from genomic DNA. Extracted genomic DNA from each cell subset was spread evenly across all wells of several immunoSEQ 96-well plates, with each plate serving as a replicate. For sorted subsets, 200 to 250 ng of genomic DNA, equivalent to roughly 30,000 T cell genomes, went into each replicate PCR. Purified libraries were measured with a Qubit 3.0 fluorometer, size-checked on a Bioanalyzer 2100, and measured again with the KAPA Library Quantification kit. Every immunoSEQ 96-well plate was sequenced on a separate single-read 150-cycle Illumina NextSeq 550 flow cell. In the paper's pipeline: Because only junctional sequences without quality scores were contained in the immunoSEQ output, filtering matching that applied to full-length reads could not be performed. To assign V/J genes and CDR3, sequences were annotated using PyIR, a Python wrapper for IgBLAST v1.9, with IMGT germline references. Reads were removed for weak V/J assignments (E-value above 1e-6), missing CDR3, stop codons, out-of-frame junctions, or ambiguous translated residues. V3J clonotypes were defined as sequences sharing the same inferred V gene, J gene, and CDR3 amino acid sequence. Percentage overlap between repertoires was computed as shared unique clonotypes divided by the size of the smaller repertoire. Three approaches were used to assess repertoire richness: RTK rarefaction, the Chao1 estimator, and Recon v2.1 estimates of unobserved clonotypes. Generation probabilities for all TCRbeta clonotypes obtained by the gDNA method from a handful of donors were computed using OLGA. The immuneACCESS repertoire file appears here via TCRdb, limited to in-frame rearrangements. These files lack a portion of the clones; in checked studies, under half of the deficit traces to unresolved V genes, and the cause of the others is not known. D and trimming come from the DNA, and the V and J calls and clone size come from that table. The sample data list approximately 2.3 million clones, and 93% of these were observed just once. Jointly, the top ten make up roughly 0.36% of the sample.

V is reduced by 4 bases and J by 4 bases, leaving a spacing of 20 bases between them. The CDR3 covers 16 residues, taking in both the cysteine and the phenylalanine. The CDR3 DNA has 48 bases and is translated from base 1. CDR1 and CDR2, looked up from the germline V gene, are SGDLS and YYNGEE. The table lists this clone with a count of one. It lacks a known antigen. It has no much larger one-base neighbor in the sample; base qualities were not kept. Broad study findings and their caveats: Only blood was sampled, and tissue TCR repertoires likely differ from those in blood. Based on pairwise subsampling, the degree of clonotype sharing among donors was expected to be affected by sequencing depth. Compared with non-shared clonotypes, clonotypes shared by all four sorted-subset donors had higher generation probabilities. Incomplete sequencing was indicated by rarefaction of sorted-subset datasets, despite the large sequencing depth. Because the study included a small number of donors, the genetic and exposure-history diversity represented was limited. Sharing across four donors was observed for roughly 5% of naive CD4, over 3% of naive CD8, roughly 2.3% of memory CD4, and around 0.42% of memory CD8 clonotypes. Naive subsets generally had larger estimated clonotype richness than memory subsets did.

Recombination connected TRBV9 to TRBJ1-1; no D gene is confidently identified. The TCR was taken from a man aged 18 to 29 in good health. Some clones in this sample may be carry-over from other donors' samples. The sample consisted of naive CD4+ T cells from PBMCs. Interpreted using the paper, the cell subset or site label stands for: CD45RA+ positively selected. The CDR3: CASSPQRASLGTEAFF. The bases are TGTGCCAGCAGCCCCCAGAGGGCTTCCCTAGGCACTGAAGCTTTCTTT.